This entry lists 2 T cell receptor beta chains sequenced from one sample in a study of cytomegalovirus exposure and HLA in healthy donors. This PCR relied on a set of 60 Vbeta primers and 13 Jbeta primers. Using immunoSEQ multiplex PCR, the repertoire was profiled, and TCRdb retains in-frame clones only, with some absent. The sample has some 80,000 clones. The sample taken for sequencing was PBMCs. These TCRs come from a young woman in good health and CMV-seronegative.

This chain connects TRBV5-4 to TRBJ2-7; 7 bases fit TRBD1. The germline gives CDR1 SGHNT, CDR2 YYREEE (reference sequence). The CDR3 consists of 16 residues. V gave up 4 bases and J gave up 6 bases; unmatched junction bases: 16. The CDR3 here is CASSARDSGYPLEQYF. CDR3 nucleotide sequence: TGTGCCAGCAGCGCCCGGGACAGCGGTTATCCCCTCGAGCAGTACTTC.

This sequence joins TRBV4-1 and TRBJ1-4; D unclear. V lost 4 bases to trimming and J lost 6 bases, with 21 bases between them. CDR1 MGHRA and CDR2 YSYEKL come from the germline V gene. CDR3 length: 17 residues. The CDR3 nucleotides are TGCGCCAGCAGCCCCCCGGTGGGCCGTGGGAGGGATGAAAAACTGTTTTTT. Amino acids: CASSPPVGRGRDEKLFF.